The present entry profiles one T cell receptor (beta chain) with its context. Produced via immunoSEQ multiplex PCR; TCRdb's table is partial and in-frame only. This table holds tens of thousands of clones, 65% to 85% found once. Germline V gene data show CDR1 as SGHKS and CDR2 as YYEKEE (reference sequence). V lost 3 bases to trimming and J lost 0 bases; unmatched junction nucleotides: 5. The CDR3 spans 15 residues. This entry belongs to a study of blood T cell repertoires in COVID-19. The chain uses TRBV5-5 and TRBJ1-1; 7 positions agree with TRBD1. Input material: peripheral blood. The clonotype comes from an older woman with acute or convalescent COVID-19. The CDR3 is CASSWGQFMNTEAFF. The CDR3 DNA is TGTGCCAGCAGCTGGGGACAGTTCATGAACACTGAAGCTTTCTTT.